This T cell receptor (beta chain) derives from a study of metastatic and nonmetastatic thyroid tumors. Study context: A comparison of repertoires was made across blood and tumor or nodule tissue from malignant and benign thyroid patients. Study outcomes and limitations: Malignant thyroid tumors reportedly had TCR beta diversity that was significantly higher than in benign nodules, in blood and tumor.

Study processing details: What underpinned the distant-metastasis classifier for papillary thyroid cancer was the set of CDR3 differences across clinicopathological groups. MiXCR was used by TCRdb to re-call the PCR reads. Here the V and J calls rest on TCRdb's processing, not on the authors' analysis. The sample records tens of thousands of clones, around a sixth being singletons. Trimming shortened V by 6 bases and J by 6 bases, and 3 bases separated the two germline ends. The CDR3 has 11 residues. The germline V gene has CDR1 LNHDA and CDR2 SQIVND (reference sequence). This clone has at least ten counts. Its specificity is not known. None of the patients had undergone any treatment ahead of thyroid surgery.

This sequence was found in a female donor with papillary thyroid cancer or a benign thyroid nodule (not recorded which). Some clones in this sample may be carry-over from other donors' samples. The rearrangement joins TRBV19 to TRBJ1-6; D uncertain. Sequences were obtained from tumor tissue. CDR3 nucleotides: TGTGCCAGTAGGGGTAATTCACCCCTCCACTTT. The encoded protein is CASRGNSPLHF.